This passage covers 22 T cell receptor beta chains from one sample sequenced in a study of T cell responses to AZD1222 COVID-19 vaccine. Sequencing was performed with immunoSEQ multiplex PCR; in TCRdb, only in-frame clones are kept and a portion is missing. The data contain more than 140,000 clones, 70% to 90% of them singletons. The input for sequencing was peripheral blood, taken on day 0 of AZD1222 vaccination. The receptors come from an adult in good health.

In nucleotides, the CDR3 is TGTGCCACCAGTGATATTGGGGAGCCCCAGCATTTT. Translation gives CATSDIGEPQHF. The rearrangement joins TRBV24-1 to TRBJ1-5, with unresolved D. From germline, CDR1 is KGHDR and CDR2 SFDVKD. Trimming left V 3 bases short and J 8 bases short, with 7 bases between. The CDR3 loop spans 12 amino acids.

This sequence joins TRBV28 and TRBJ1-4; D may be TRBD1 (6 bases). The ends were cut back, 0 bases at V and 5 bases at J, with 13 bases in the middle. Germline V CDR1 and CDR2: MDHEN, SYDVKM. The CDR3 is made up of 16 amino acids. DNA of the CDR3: TGTGCCAGCAGTTTATGGGCCCCGCAGGGGAATGAAAAACTGTTTTTT. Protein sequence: CASSLWAPQGNEKLFF.

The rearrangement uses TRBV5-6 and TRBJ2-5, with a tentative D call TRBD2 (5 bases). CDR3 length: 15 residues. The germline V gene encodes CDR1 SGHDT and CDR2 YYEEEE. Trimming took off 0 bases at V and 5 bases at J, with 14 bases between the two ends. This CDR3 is CASSLEEGGLETQYF. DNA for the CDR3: TGTGCCAGCAGCTTGGAAGAGGGTGGGCTGGAGACCCAGTACTTC.

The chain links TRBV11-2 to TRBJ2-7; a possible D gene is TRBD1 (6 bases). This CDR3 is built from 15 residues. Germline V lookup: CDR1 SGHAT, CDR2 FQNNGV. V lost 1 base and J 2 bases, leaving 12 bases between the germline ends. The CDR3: CASSLGGQGTYEQYF. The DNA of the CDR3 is TGTGCCAGCAGCTTAGGAGGGCAGGGGACCTACGAGCAGTACTTC.

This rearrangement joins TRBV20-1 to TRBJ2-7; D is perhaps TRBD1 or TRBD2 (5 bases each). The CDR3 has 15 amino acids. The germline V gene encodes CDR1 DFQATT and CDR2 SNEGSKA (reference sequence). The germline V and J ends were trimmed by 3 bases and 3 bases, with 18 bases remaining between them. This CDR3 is CSASVEGSVSYEQYF. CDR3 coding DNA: TGCAGTGCTAGTGTAGAGGGGTCGGTCAGCTACGAGCAGTACTTC.

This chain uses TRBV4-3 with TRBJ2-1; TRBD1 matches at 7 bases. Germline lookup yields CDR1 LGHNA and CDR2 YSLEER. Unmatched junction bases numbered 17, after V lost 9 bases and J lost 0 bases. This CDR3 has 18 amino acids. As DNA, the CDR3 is TGCGCCAGAAGAGGGTGGGGACAGATTGGAAACTCCTACAATGAGCAGTTCTTC. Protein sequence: CARRGWGQIGNSYNEQFF.

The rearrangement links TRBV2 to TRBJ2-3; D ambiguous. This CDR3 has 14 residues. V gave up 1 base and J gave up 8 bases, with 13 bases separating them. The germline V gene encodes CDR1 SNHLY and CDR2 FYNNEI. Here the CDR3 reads CASSEEVGWGTQYF. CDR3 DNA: TGTGCCAGCAGTGAAGAAGTTGGGTGGGGTACGCAGTATTTT.

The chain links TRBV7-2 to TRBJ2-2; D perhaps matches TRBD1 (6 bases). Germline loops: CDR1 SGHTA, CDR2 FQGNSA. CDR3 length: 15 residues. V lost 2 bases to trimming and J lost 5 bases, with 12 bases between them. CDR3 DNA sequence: TGTGCCAGCAGCTTATGGGGGCCGGGGACCGGGGAGCTGTTTTTT. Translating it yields CASSLWGPGTGELFF.

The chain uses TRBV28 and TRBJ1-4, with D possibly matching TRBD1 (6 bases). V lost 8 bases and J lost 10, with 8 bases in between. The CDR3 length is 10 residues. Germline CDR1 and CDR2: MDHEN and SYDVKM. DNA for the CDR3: TGTGCCAGCGAAGGGGGAAAACTGTTTTTT. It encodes CASEGGKLFF.

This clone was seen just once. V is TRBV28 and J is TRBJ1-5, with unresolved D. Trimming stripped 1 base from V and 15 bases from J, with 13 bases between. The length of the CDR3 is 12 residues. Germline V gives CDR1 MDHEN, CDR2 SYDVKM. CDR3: CASSLLGLQRHF. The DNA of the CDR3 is TGTGCCAGCAGTTTATTAGGACTCCAGCGGCATTTT. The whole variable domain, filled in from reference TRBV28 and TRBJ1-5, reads DVKVTQSSRYLVKRTGEKVFLECVQDMDHENMFWYRQDPGLGLRLIYFSYDVKMKEKGDIPEGYSVSREKKERFSLILESASTNQTSMYLCASSLLGLQRHFGDGTRLSIL.

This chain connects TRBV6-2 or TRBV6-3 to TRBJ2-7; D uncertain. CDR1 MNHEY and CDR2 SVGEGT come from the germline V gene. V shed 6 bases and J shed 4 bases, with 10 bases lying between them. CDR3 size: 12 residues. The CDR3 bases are TGTGCCAGCAGCCCCGGCCGTTACGAGCAGTACTTC. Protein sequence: CASSPGRYEQYF.

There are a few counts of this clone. This chain's CDR3 is CASSLVPDEKLFF. The CDR3 coding sequence is TGTGCCAGCAGCTTAGTCCCTGATGAAAAACTGTTTTTT. The gene calls are TRBV7-2 and TRBJ1-4, with D uncertain. Trimming took 1 base from V and 6 from J, leaving 6 bases between them. The CDR3 extends over 13 amino acids. Per germline, CDR1 SGHTA and CDR2 FQGNSA.

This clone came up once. The CDR3 is CASSSHRGSYEQYF. The CDR3 region has the DNA TGCGCCAGCAGCTCTCACAGGGGTTCCTACGAGCAGTACTTC. The chain recombines TRBV5-1 with TRBJ2-7; 7 positions match TRBD1. Germline lookup yields CDR1 SGHRS and CDR2 YFSETQ. The CDR3 is 14 amino acids. V was pared by 3 bases and J by 1 base, with 4 bases of the junction left unmatched.

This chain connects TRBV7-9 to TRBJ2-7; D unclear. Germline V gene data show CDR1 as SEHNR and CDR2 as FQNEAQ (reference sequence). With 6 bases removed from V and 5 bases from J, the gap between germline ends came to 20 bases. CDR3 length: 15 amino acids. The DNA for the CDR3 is TGTGCCAGCAGTCGACACTCCCCCGAATTGGACGAGCAGTACTTC. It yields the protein CASSRHSPELDEQYF.

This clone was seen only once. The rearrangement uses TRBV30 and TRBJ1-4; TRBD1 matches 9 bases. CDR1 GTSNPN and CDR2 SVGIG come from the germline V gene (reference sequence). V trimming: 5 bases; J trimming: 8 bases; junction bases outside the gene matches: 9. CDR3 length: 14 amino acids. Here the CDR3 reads CAWQGQGGIEKLFF. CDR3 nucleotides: TGTGCCTGGCAGGGACAGGGAGGCATCGAAAAACTGTTTTTT. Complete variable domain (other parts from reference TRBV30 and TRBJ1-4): SQTIHQWPATLVQPVGSPLSLECTVEGTSNPNLYWYRQAAGRGLQLLFYSVGIGQISSEVPQNLSASRPQDRQFILSSKKLLLSDSGFYLCAWQGQGGIEKLFFGSGTQLSVL.

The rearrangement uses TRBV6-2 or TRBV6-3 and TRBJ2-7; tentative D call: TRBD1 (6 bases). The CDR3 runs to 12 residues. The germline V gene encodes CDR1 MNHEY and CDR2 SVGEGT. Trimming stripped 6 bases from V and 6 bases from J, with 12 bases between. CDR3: CASSHRVTEQYF. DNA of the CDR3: TGTGCCAGCAGCCACAGGGTTACCGAGCAGTACTTC.

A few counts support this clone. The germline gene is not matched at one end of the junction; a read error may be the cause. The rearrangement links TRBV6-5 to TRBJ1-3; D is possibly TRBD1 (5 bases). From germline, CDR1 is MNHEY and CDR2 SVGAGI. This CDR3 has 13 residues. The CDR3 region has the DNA TGTGCCAGCAGTTCAGGGACTGGGAACACCATATATTTT. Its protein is CASSSGTGNTIYF.

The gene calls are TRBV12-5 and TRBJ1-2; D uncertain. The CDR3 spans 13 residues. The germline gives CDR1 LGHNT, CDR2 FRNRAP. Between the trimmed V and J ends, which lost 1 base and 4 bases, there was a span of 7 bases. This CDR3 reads CASGLDTLYGYTF. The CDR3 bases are TGTGCTAGTGGTTTGGACACCCTCTATGGCTACACCTTC.

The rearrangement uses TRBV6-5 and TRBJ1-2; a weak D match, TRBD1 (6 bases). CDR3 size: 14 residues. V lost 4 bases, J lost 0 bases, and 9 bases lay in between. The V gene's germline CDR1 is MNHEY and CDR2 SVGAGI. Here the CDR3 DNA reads TGTGCCAGCAGTTCCGGGACAACTAACTATGGCTACACCTTC. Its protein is CASSSGTTNYGYTF.

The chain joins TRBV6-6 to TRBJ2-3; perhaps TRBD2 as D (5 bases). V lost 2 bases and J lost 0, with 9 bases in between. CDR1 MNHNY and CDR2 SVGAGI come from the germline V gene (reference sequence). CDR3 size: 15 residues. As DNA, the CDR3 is TGTGCCAGCAGTTACGAGGGAACTAGCACAGATACGCAGTATTTT. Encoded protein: CASSYEGTSTDTQYF.

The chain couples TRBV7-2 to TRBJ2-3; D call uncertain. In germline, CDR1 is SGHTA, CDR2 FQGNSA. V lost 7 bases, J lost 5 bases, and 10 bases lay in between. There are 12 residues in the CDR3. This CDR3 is CASTLSGDTQYF. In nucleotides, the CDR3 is TGTGCCAGCACCCTAAGTGGAGATACGCAGTATTTT. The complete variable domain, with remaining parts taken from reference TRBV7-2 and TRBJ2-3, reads GAGVSQSPSNKVTEKGKDVELRCDPISGHTALYWYRQSLGQGLEFLIYFQGNSAPDKSGLPSDRFSAERTGGSVSTLTIQRTQQEDSAVYLCASTLSGDTQYFGPGTRLTVL.

The CDR3 spells CASSLQGYQPQHF. CDR3 nucleotide sequence: TGTGCCAGCAGTTTACAGGGATATCAGCCCCAGCATTTT. V gene TRBV12-3 or TRBV12-4 combines with J gene TRBJ1-5; a weak D match, TRBD1 (5 bases). The CDR3 has 13 residues. The V gene lost 2 bases and the J gene lost 5 bases, with 7 bases spanning the gap.